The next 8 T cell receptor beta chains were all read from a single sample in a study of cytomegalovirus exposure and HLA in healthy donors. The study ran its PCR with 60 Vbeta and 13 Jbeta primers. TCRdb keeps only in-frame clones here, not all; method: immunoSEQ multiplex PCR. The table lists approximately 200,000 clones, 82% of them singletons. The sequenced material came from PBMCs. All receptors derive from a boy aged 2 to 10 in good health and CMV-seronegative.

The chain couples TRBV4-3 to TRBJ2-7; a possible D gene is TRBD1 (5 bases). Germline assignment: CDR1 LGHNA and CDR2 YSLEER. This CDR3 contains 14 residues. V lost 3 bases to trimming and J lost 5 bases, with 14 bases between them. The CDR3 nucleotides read TGCGCCAGCAGCCACGGGCAGGGCCGGGACGAGCAGTACTTC. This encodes CASSHGQGRDEQYF.

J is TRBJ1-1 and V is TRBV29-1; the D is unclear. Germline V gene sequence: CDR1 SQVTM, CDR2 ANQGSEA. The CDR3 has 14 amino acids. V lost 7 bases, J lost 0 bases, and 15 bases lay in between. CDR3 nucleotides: TGCAGCGCTAGCGGCAGATTAATGAACACTGAAGCTTTCTTT. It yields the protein CSASGRLMNTEAFF.

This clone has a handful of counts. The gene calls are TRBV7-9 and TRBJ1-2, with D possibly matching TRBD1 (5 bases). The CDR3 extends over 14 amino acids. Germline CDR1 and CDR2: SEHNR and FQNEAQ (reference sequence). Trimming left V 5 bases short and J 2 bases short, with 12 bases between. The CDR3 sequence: CASSDNRLNYGYTF. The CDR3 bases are TGTGCCAGCAGCGACAACAGGTTAAACTATGGCTACACCTTC.

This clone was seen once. The CDR3 region has the DNA TGTGCCAGCAGCCCCCTCAACCTAGGTCCGAAGGAAAAACTGTTTTTT. Residues: CASSPLNLGPKEKLFF. This chain connects TRBV7-9 to TRBJ1-4; D uncertain. V gave up 5 bases and J gave up 8 bases, with 21 bases separating them. The germline V gene has CDR1 SEHNR and CDR2 FQNEAQ (reference sequence). CDR3 length: 16 amino acids.

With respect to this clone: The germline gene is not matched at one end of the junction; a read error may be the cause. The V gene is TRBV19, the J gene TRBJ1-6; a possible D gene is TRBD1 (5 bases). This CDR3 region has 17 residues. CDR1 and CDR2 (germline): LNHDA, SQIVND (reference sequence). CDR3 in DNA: TGTGCCAGTAGTGGGACTATGTATGGGTCCTATAATCCACCCCTCCACTTT. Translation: CASSGTMYGSYNPPLHF.

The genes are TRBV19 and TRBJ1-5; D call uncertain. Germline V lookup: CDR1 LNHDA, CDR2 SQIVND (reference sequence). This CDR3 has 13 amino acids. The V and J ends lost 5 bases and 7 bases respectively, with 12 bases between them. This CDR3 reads CASSQKFLQPQHF. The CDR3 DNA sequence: TGTGCCAGTAGTCAGAAGTTCTTACAGCCCCAGCATTTT. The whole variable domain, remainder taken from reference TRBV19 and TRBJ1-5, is DGGITQSPKYLFRKEGQNVTLSCEQNLNHDAMYWYRQDPGQGLRLIYYSQIVNDFQKGDIAEGYSVSREKKESFPLTVTSAQKNPTAFYLCASSQKFLQPQHFGDGTRLSIL.

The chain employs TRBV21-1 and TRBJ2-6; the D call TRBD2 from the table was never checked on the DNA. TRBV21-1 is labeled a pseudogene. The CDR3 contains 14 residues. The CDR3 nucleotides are TGTGCCGAGGAGACTAGCTCTGGGGCCAACGTCCTGACTTTC. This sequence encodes CAEETSSGANVLTF.

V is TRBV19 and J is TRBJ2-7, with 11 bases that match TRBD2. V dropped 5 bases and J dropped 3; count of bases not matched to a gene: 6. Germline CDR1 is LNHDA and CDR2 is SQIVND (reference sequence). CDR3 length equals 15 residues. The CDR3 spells CASSSRLAGFYEQYF. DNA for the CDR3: TGTGCCAGTAGTTCCCGACTAGCGGGGTTCTACGAGCAGTACTTC.